A selection of T cell receptor beta chains follows, all from one sample in a study of somatic mutations in cytotoxic T cells in rheumatoid arthritis. This table comes from immunoSEQ multiplex PCR, and its TCRdb copy is limited to in-frame clones, with some not included. Of 5,500 to 9,000 clones listed, approximately 55% are singletons. Input material: CD8+ T cells sorted from blood. The receptors stem from a woman in her forties in good health. Both conserved end residues are part of each CDR3. Fields, in order: V gene, CDR3 protein.

>TRBV11-3
CASSQVQGTSEHTIYF
>TRBV6-5
CASSYTGVAADTQYF
>TRBV9
CASSVRTGGNTEAFF
>TRBV6-5
CASSVGADTEAFF
>TRBV6-1
CASSEATYIYLGPAYEQYF
>TRBV5-5
CASSGSYEQYF
>TRBV7-9
CASSFGLAGGVEQFF
>TRBV13
CASSYRDRAYNEQFF
>TRBV21-1
CASNRLASRSSYNEQFF
>TRBV6-5
CASSSDPVPNQEQYF
>TRBV6-1
CASIGQLSYEQYF
>TRBV6-6
CASSYEGGTEAFF
>TRBV27
CASGFGAHEQYF
>TRBV4-2
CASSQELSSTDTQYF
>TRBV27
CASSPDTPGHEQYF
>TRBV5-1
CASSLWGEANEKLFF
>TRBV4-1
CASSQTSGRAIDTQYF
>TRBV27
CASSLSGSSYNEQFF
>TRBV20-1
CSVRQGLEQFF
>TRBV29-1
CSVVMNTEAFF
>TRBV19
CASSIIWEYKNIQYF
>TRBV6-7
CAQNGRAPPQETQYF
>TRBV7-6
CASSRHPLAGIQETQYF
>TRBV6-5
CASSYSIDRNTEAFF
>TRBV7-9
CASSRGGSNQPQHF
>TRBV19
CASSIKSGPEQFF
>TRBV5-6
CASSLSWGGTSGTVYGYTF
>TRBV28
CASTLVAGASPYEQYF
>TRBV10-3
CASSYGEEPYTEAFF
>TRBV28
CASRLGPSSGNTIYF
>TRBV2
CASTGLSGANVLTF
>TRBV5-1
CASSLDWGAHIYNEQFF
>TRBV7-8
CASSLGGTVNTEAFF
>TRBV7-8
CASSLIPRDRDGKLFF
>TRBV27
CASKLDRNRGTQYF
>TRBV2
CASSEMSYGQGFTSFF
>TRBV7-9
CASSWARGGANVLTF
>TRBV14
CASSQVGVSGYNEQFF
>TRBV27
CASSQGSYNEQFF
>TRBV11-2
CASSSGSNYEQYF
>TRBV29-1
CSVSYKQDLNEQFF
>TRBV30
CAWSPLRGVGEQFF
>TRBV10-3
CAISESGLYDEQYF
>TRBV27
CASSRVIPFQGNLEKLFF
>TRBV7-2
CASSLGGAARIRETQYF
>TRBV5-1
CASSPGGDGYTF
>TRBV7-9
CASSAVTSGPTYEQYF
>TRBV9
CASSVERVTDTQYF
>TRBV7-9
CASSLSLGWSKETQYF
>TRBV27
CASSSGVGLNYGYTF
>TRBV7-2
CASSLGPAGAYEQYF
>TRBV9
CASSIRDREVNEQFF
>TRBV27
CASSSALADYSYNEQFF
>TRBV2
CATLWGAETQYF
>TRBV5-1
CASSLGSGWEKSYEQYF
>TRBV7-9
CASSPRLDSSGEQYF
>TRBV6-1
CASSGAGSPDTQYF